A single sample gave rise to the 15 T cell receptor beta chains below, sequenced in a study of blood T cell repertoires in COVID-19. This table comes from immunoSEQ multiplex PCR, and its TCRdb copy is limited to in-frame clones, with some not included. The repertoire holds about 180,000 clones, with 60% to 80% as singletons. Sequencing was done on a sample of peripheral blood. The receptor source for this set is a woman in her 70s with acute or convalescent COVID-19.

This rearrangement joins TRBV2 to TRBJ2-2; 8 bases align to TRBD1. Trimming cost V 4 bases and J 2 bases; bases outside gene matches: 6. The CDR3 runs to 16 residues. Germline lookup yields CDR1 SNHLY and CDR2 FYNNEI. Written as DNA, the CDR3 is TGTGCCAGCAGTGCGGACAGGGCAGTAAACACCGGGGAGCTGTTTTTT. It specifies CASSADRAVNTGELFF.

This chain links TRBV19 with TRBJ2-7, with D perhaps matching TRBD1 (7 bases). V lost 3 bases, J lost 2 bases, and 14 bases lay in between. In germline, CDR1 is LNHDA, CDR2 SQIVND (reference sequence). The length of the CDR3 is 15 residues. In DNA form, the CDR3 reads TGTGCCAGTAGTATGCGGGACAGTCATACCTACGAGCAGTACTTC. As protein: CASSMRDSHTYEQYF. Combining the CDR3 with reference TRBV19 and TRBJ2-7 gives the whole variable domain DGGITQSPKYLFRKEGQNVTLSCEQNLNHDAMYWYRQDPGQGLRLIYYSQIVNDFQKGDIAEGYSVSREKKESFPLTVTSAQKNPTAFYLCASSMRDSHTYEQYFGPGTRLTVT.

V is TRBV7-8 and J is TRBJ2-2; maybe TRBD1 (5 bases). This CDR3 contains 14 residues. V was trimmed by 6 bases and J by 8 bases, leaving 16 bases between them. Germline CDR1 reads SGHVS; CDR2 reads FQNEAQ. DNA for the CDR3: TGTGCCAGCAGTTATGACAGTGTGGGAGGGGAGCTGTTTTTT. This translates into CASSYDSVGGELFF.

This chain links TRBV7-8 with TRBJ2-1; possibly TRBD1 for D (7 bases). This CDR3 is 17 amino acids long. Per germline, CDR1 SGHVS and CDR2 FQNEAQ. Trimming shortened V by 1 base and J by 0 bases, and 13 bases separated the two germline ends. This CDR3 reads CASSLVQGGLSYNEQFF. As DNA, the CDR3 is TGTGCCAGCAGCTTAGTTCAGGGGGGCCTCTCCTACAATGAGCAGTTCTTC.

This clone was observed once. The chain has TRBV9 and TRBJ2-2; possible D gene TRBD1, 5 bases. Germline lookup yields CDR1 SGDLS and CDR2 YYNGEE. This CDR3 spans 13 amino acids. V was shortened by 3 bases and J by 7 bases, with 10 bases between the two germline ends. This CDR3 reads CASSEQGYGELFF. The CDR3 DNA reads TGTGCCAGCAGCGAGCAGGGTTACGGGGAGCTGTTTTTT. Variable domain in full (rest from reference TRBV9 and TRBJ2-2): DSGVTQTPKHLITATGQRVTLRCSPRSGDLSVYWYQQSLDQGLQFLIQYYNGEERAKGNILERFSAQQFPDLHSELNLSSLELGDSALYFCASSEQGYGELFFGEGSRLTVL.

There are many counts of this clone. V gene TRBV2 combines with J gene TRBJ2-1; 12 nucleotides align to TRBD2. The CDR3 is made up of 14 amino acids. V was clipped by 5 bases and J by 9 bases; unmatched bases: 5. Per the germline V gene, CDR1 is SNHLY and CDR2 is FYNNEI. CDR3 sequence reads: CASSPTTSGGEQFF. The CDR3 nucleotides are TGTGCCAGCAGTCCAACGACTAGCGGGGGTGAGCAGTTCTTC.

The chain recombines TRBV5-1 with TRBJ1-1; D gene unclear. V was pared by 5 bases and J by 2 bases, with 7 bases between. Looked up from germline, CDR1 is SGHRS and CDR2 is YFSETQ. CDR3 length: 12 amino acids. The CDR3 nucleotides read TGCGCCAGCAGGCTAGGAAACACTGAAGCTTTCTTT. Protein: CASRLGNTEAFF.

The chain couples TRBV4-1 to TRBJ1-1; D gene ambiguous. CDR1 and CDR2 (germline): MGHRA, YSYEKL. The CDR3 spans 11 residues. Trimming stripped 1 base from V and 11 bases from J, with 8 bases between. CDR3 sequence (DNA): TGCGCCAGCAGCCAAGGGTCCCGGGCTTTCTTT. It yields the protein CASSQGSRAFF.

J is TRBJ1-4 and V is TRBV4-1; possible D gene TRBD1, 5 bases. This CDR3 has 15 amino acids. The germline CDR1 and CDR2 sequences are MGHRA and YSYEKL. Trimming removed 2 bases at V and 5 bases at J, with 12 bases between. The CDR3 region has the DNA TGCGCCAGCAGCCAACTGGGACTAAGGAATGAAAAACTGTTTTTT. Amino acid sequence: CASSQLGLRNEKLFF.

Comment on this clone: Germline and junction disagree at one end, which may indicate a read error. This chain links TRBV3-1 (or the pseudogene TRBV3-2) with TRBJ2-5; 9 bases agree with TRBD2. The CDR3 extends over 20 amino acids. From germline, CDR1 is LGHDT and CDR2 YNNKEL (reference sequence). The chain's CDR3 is CATSQHPHAGGRGGQETQYF. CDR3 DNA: TGTGCCACCAGCCAACACCCACACGCGGGAGGGCGGGGGGGGCAAGAGACCCAGTACTTC.

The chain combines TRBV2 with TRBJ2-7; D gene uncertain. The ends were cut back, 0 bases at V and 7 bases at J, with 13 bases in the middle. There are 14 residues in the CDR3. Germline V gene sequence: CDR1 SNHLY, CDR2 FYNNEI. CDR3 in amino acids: CASSEAIGQEEQYF. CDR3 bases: TGTGCCAGCAGTGAAGCGATCGGCCAGGAAGAGCAGTACTTC.

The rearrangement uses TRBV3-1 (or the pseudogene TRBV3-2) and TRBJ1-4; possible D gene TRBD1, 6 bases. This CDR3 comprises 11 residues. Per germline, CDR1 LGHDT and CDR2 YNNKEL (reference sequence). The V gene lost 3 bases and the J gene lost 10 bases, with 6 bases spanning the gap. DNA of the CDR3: TGTGCCAGCAGCCAGACAGGAAAACTGTTTTTT. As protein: CASSQTGKLFF.

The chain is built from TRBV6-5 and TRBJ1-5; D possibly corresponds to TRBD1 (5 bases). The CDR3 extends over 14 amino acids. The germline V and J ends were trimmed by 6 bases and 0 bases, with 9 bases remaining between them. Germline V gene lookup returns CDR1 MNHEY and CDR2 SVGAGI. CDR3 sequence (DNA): TGTGCCAGCAGGACAGATCCTAGCAATCAGCCCCAGCATTTT. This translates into CASRTDPSNQPQHF.

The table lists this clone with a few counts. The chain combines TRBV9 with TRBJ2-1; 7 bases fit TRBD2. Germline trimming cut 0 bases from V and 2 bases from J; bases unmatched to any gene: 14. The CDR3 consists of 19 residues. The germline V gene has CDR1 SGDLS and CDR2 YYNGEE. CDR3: CASSVAPVGGRMTYNEQFF. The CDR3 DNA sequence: TGTGCCAGCAGCGTAGCTCCAGTCGGCGGGAGAATGACCTACAATGAGCAGTTCTTC.

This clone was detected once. The CDR3 DNA reads as TGTGCCAGCAGCTTGGGGGGACAGGGAACCTACGAGCAGTACTTC. This codes for CASSLGGQGTYEQYF. The chain joins TRBV5-4 to TRBJ2-7; 9 nucleotides agree with TRBD1. This CDR3 region has 15 residues. Per germline, CDR1 SGHNT and CDR2 YYREEE (reference sequence). V shed 0 bases, J shed 2 bases, and the junction held 3 bases outside the gene matches.